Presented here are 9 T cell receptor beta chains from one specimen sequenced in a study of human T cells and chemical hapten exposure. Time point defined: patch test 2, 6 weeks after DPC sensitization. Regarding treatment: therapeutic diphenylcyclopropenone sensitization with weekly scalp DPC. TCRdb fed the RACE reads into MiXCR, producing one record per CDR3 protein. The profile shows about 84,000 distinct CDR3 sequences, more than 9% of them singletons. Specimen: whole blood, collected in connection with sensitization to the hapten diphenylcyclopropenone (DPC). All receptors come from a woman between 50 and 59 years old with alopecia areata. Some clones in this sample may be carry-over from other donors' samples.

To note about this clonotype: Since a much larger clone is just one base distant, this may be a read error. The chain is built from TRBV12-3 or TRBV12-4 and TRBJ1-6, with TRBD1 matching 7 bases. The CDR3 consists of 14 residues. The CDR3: CVSSLHRGGSTLHF. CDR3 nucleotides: TGTGTCAGCAGTCTCCACAGGGGCGGGAGCACCCTCCACTTT.

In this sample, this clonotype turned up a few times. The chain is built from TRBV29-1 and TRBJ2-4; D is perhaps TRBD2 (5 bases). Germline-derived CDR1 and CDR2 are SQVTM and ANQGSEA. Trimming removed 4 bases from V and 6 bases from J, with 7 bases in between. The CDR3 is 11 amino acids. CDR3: CSVGTANIQYF. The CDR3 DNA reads TGCAGCGTTGGGACTGCAAACATTCAGTACTTC.

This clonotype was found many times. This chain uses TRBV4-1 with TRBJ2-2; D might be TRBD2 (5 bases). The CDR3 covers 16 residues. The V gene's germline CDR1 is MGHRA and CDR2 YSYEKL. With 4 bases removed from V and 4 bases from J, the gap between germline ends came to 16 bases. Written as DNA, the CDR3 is TGCGCCAGCAGCCCCGGCTGGGAGAGTATCACCGGGGAGCTGTTTTTT. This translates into CASSPGWESITGELFF.

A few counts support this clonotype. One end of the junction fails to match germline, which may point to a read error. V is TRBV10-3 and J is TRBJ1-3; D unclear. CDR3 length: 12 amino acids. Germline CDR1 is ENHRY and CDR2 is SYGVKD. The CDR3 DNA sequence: TGTGCCACCAGTCCTTTGGGAAACACCATATATTTT. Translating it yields CATSPLGNTIYF.

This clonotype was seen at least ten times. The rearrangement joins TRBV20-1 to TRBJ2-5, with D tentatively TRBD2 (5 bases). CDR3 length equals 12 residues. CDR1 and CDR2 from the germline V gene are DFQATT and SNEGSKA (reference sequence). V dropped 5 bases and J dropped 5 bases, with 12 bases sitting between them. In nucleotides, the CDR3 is TGCAGTGCTTCACTAGTTCGGGAGACCCAGTACTTC. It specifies CSASLVRETQYF.

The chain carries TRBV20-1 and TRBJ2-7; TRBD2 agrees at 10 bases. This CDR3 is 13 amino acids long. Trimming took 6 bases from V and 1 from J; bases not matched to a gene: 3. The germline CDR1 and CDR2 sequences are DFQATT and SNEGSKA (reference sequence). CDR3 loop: CSAIAGGSYEQYF. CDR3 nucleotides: TGCAGTGCCATAGCGGGAGGTTCCTACGAGCAGTACTTC.

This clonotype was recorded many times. The CDR3 region is CSTRENSNQPQHF. DNA of the CDR3: TGCAGCACTCGGGAAAATAGCAATCAGCCCCAGCATTTT. The chain couples TRBV29-1 to TRBJ1-5; D is undetermined. The CDR3 covers 13 residues. Germline V CDR1 and CDR2: SQVTM, ANQGSEA. Trimming removed 8 bases from V and 0 bases from J, with 11 bases in between.

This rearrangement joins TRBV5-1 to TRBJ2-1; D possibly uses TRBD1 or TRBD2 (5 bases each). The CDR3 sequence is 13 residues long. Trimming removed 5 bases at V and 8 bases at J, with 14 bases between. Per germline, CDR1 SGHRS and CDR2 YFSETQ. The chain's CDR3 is CASSERGDDEQFF. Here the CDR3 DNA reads TGCGCCAGCAGTGAGCGAGGGGACGATGAGCAGTTCTTC.

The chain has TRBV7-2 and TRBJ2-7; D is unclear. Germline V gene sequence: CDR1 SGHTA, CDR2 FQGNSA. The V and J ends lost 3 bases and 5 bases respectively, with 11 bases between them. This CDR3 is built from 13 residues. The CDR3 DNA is TGTGCCAGCAGCTTTCCTGCCATCGACGAGCAGTACTTC. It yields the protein CASSFPAIDEQYF.